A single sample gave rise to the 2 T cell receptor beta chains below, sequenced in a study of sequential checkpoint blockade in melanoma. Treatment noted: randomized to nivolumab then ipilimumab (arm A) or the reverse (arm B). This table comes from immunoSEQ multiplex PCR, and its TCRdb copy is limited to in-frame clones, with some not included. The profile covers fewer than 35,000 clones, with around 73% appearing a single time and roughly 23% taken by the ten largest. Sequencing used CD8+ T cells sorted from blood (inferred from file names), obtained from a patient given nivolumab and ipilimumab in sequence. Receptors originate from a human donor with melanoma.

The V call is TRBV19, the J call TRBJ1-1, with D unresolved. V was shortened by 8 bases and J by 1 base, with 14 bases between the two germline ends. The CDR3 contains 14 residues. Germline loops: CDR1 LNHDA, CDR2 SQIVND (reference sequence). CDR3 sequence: CASGVEGENTEAFF. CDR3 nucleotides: TGTGCCAGTGGGGTCGAGGGTGAGAACACTGAAGCTTTCTTT.

Here the CDR3 reads CASSRLAHEQYF. CDR3 nucleotides: TGTGCCAGCAGCCGACTAGCCCACGAGCAGTACTTC. The chain is built from TRBV7-9 and TRBJ2-7; 7 nucleotides match TRBD2. This CDR3 spans 12 amino acids. Germline V CDR1 and CDR2: SEHNR, FQNEAQ (reference sequence). With V trimmed by 5 bases and J by 5 bases, 3 bases remained unmatched. The whole variable domain, remainder taken from reference TRBV7-9 and TRBJ2-7, is DTGVSQNPRHKITKRGQNVTFRCDPISEHNRLYWYRQTLGQGPEFLTYFQNEAQLEKSRLLSDRFSAERPKGSFSTLEIQRTEQGDSAMYLCASSRLAHEQYFGPGTRLTVT.